Relative to its sample, the clone carrying this T cell receptor (beta chain) is medium-sized. Its antigen is not known. The CDR3 is 16 residues long. Germline values: CDR1 MNHNY, CDR2 SVGAGI (reference sequence). V was clipped by 6 bases and J by 3 bases; unmatched bases: 13. The data are from a study of naive and memory T cell subsets. Findings and limits, study-wide: Both skin biopsy types reportedly yielded TCRs, tuberculin sites far more.

The sample's treatment: skin biopsy from saline-injected control site (resident skin T cells). Reverse transcription used DNase-treated unsorted total RNA, aiming for roughly 1 to 1000 ng. TCR cDNA received a 3' ligated oligonucleotide that carried a UMI. Four PCR rounds used nested alpha and beta constant region primers plus the SP2 primer. Reverse transcription of blood and skin TCR RNA was primed at alpha and beta constant regions. TCRdb processed the UMI-ligation and nested PCR reads anew with MiXCR; each CDR3 protein has one entry. The table has roughly 2,000 distinct CDR3 sequences, 4.1% seen once.

The V call is TRBV6-6, the J call TRBJ2-7; 8 nucleotides line up with TRBD2. This specimen was skin, taken from a saline injection site in the skin. The clonotype was recovered from an adult in good health. The CDR3 DNA reads TGTGCCAGCAGACCAAGCGCGGGAGGCTCTCACTACGAGCAGTACTTC. Translation gives CASRPSAGGSHYEQYF.